The rows below give T cell receptor beta chains drawn from one sample of a study of blood T cell repertoires in COVID-19. Clones were sequenced by immunoSEQ multiplex PCR, and TCRdb holds only the in-frame ones, with some missing. The table shows around 230,000 clones, with roughly four fifths occurring only once. Sequences were obtained from peripheral blood. The origin of the receptors is a woman older than 75 with acute or convalescent COVID-19. Each CDR3 is given without its conserved first and last residue. The order of the fields is V gene, CDR3 protein.

v_gene: TRBV30; CDR3aa: AWGRYSNQPQH
v_gene: TRBV5-1; CDR3aa: ASSSDRDRAEQY
v_gene: TRBV5-5; CDR3aa: ASSSTVYEQY
v_gene: TRBV6-5; CDR3aa: ASSYSGENTEAF
v_gene: TRBV2; CDR3aa: ASSPTGNTEAF
v_gene: TRBV10-3; CDR3aa: AISAGEEGNTIY
v_gene: TRBV5-5; CDR3aa: ASSLEHNTEAF
v_gene: TRBV3-1/TRBV3-2; CDR3aa: ASSQRSVAYTGELF
v_gene: TRBV3-1/TRBV3-2; CDR3aa: ASTISGIRADTQY
v_gene: TRBV11-3; CDR3aa: ASSPGQGRGTGELF
v_gene: TRBV5-4; CDR3aa: ASSLAGRQETQY
v_gene: TRBV5-5; CDR3aa: ASSLVGSNQPQH
v_gene: TRBV28; CDR3aa: ASSLWGQNSGANVLT
v_gene: TRBV28; CDR3aa: ASSRTGGNSPLH
v_gene: TRBV3-1/TRBV3-2; CDR3aa: ASSHRVFQGETQY
v_gene: TRBV6-5; CDR3aa: ASRLTGGYGYT
v_gene: TRBV28; CDR3aa: ASSKDWRNYGYT
v_gene: TRBV6-5; CDR3aa: ASSSEEITNEKLF
v_gene: TRBV14; CDR3aa: ASSQDLGAAEAF
v_gene: TRBV27; CDR3aa: ASSAGGRAYNSPLH
v_gene: TRBV6-5; CDR3aa: ASSYSGTVNYGYT
v_gene: TRBV4-1; CDR3aa: ASSQSGGGTGAREQY
v_gene: TRBV2; CDR3aa: ASRLSGGANEQF
v_gene: TRBV7-8; CDR3aa: ASSLGSDSLKAF
v_gene: TRBV6-2/TRBV6-3; CDR3aa: ASSYSMEGLNQPQH
v_gene: TRBV5-6; CDR3aa: ASSSYWGTVNTGELF
v_gene: TRBV2; CDR3aa: ASSQQGANGNTIY
v_gene: TRBV6-2/TRBV6-3; CDR3aa: ASSNRPTGDQPQH
v_gene: TRBV30; CDR3aa: AWSVGLQFRVTGELF
v_gene: TRBV7-6; CDR3aa: ASSSISGGAYNEQF
v_gene: TRBV2; CDR3aa: ASSKGMNTEAF
v_gene: TRBV18; CDR3aa: ASSPPGQLAKNIQY
v_gene: TRBV27; CDR3aa: ASSFDRAMNTEAF
v_gene: TRBV28; CDR3aa: ASTGGMFGELF
v_gene: TRBV2; CDR3aa: ASTRSPGDTQY
v_gene: TRBV12-3/TRBV12-4; CDR3aa: ASSLSRTDTQY
v_gene: TRBV7-2; CDR3aa: ASSLITATYYEQY
v_gene: TRBV9; CDR3aa: ASSVDARNYGYT
v_gene: TRBV5-1; CDR3aa: ASSPRGSSGGYEQY
v_gene: TRBV7-2; CDR3aa: ASSPGGEQPQH
v_gene: TRBV4-1; CDR3aa: ASSQDRGTDTQY
v_gene: TRBV7-9; CDR3aa: ASSPLGQAAQWEDGYT
v_gene: TRBV28; CDR3aa: ASSRLITNEQF
v_gene: TRBV19; CDR3aa: ASSIQTGDSGANVLT
v_gene: TRBV29-1; CDR3aa: SVEESSTEAF
v_gene: TRBV20-1; CDR3aa: SASSGGYSPLH
v_gene: TRBV2; CDR3aa: ASSESRTSRRETQY
v_gene: TRBV2; CDR3aa: ATINDRGNTEAF
v_gene: TRBV7-2; CDR3aa: ASSSPPAGEQY
v_gene: TRBV30; CDR3aa: AWSKTVNTEAF
v_gene: TRBV5-4; CDR3aa: ASSQQDRSSYEQY
v_gene: TRBV6-5; CDR3aa: ASSYLRDSHHYGYT
v_gene: TRBV24-1; CDR3aa: ATSVGGPRDTQY
v_gene: TRBV24-1; CDR3aa: ATSEAGTYEQY
v_gene: TRBV6-5; CDR3aa: ASGGQYSNQPQH
v_gene: TRBV6-5; CDR3aa: ASSPWAGNTEAF
v_gene: TRBV3-1/TRBV3-2; CDR3aa: ASSQGSGYSNQPQH
v_gene: TRBV19; CDR3aa: ASRSGMFRSSTEAF
v_gene: TRBV3-1/TRBV3-2; CDR3aa: ASSQNSRAYGYT
v_gene: TRBV28; CDR3aa: ASSQRQGGNQPQH